The rows below give T cell receptor beta chains drawn from one sample of a study of T cells after yellow fever vaccination. One entry per CDR3 protein, called by TCRdb with MiXCR from the 5' RACE reads. The table includes some 300,000 distinct CDR3 sequences, about 10% detected once. The sequencing here drew on CD4+ T cells sorted from PBMCs, taken 45 days after the yellow fever booster vaccination. The receptor set was obtained from a man younger than 35 who received the YFV17D yellow fever vaccine. Both conserved end residues are part of each CDR3. Each record gives: J gene, D gene, V gene, CDR3 length, clone size, CDR3 DNA, CDR3 protein. D genes are given only for firm matches. Some rows mark clone size as missing; the rest say once, few, many or name a class of expanded clone.

j_call: TRBJ1-1
d_call: NA
v_call: TRBV18
cdr3_length: 15
clone_size: NA
cdr3_nt: TGTGCCAGCTCTAAAGCGCCCGACAGGAACACTGAAGCTTTCTTT
cdr3_aa: CASSKAPDRNTEAFF

j_call: TRBJ2-7
d_call: TRBD2
v_call: TRBV5-1
cdr3_length: 13
clone_size: few
cdr3_nt: TGCGCCAGCAGGTTAGCGGGGGCCTACGAGCAGTACTTC
cdr3_aa: CASRLAGAYEQYF

j_call: TRBJ2-1
d_call: TRBD2
v_call: TRBV6-5
cdr3_length: 15
clone_size: few
cdr3_nt: TGTGCCAGCAGTTACTGGGGAGGGTCCTACAATGAGCAGTTCTTC
cdr3_aa: CASSYWGGSYNEQFF

j_call: TRBJ2-2
d_call: TRBD2
v_call: TRBV7-2
cdr3_length: 18
clone_size: NA
cdr3_nt: TGTGCCAGCAGCCCCAGGGCCAGCGGGGGGGCGAACACCGGGGAGCTGTTTTTT
cdr3_aa: CASSPRASGGANTGELFF

j_call: TRBJ2-1
d_call: NA
v_call: TRBV5-4
cdr3_length: 13
clone_size: few
cdr3_nt: TGTGCCAGCAGCTTGTCGCCGGTCCATGAGCAGTTCTTC
cdr3_aa: CASSLSPVHEQFF

j_call: TRBJ1-1
d_call: NA
v_call: TRBV4-2
cdr3_length: 14
clone_size: few
cdr3_nt: TGTGCCAGCAGCCCTAGGCAGGAGAACACTGAAGCTTTCTTT
cdr3_aa: CASSPRQENTEAFF

j_call: TRBJ1-2
d_call: NA
v_call: TRBV5-1
cdr3_length: 14
clone_size: many
cdr3_nt: TGCGCCAGCAGCCCCGGGACGGCTAACTATGGCTACACCTTC
cdr3_aa: CASSPGTANYGYTF

j_call: TRBJ2-7
d_call: TRBD1
v_call: TRBV5-4
cdr3_length: 15
clone_size: NA
cdr3_nt: TGTGCCAGCAGCAAGGGACAGGGAAGCTCCTACGAGCAGTACTTC
cdr3_aa: CASSKGQGSSYEQYF

j_call: TRBJ1-1
d_call: NA
v_call: TRBV7-9
cdr3_length: 13
clone_size: many
cdr3_nt: TGTGCCAGCAGCTTAATCCAGGGCCATGGAGCTTTCTTT
cdr3_aa: CASSLIQGHGAFF

j_call: TRBJ2-5
d_call: NA
v_call: TRBV5-4
cdr3_length: 16
clone_size: NA
cdr3_nt: TGTGCCAGCAGCTTGGTTGCCCTGGGTCACCAAGAGACCCAGTACTTC
cdr3_aa: CASSLVALGHQETQYF

j_call: TRBJ1-2
d_call: NA
v_call: TRBV6-5
cdr3_length: 16
clone_size: NA
cdr3_nt: TGTGCCAGCAGTTACTCGGGAGGGACTCTCCTAACTGGCTACACCTTC
cdr3_aa: CASSYSGGTLLTGYTF